This paragraph covers one T cell receptor beta chain sequence. What it binds is not known. Researchers ran the PCR with 60 Vbeta and 13 Jbeta primers. Libraries were prepared by immunoSEQ multiplex PCR; TCRdb keeps only in-frame clonotypes and omits some of them. The repertoire holds about 52,000 clones, with 72% as singletons. This sample is drawn from a study of cytomegalovirus exposure and HLA in healthy donors. V lost 0 bases to trimming and J lost 7 bases; unmatched junction nucleotides: 15. The CDR3 spans 18 residues. CDR1 WSHSY and CDR2 SAAADI come from the germline V gene. Findings of the study overall: Accurate HLA-A and HLA-B prediction from TCR beta sequences was reported for most subjects. The study carried out a later analysis of TCR beta sequences. It associated 15,000 to 20,000 of them with specific HLA alleles at a false discovery rate of 0.05.

This receptor was identified in a woman aged 45-65 years in good health and CMV-seronegative. The sample comprised PBMCs. This chain links TRBV10-2 with TRBJ2-1, with 7 nucleotides matching TRBD2. The CDR3 reads CASSESLLAAGEANEQFF. CDR3 DNA: TGCGCCAGCAGTGAGTCCCTTCTAGCTGCGGGAGAGGCGAATGAGCAGTTCTTC.